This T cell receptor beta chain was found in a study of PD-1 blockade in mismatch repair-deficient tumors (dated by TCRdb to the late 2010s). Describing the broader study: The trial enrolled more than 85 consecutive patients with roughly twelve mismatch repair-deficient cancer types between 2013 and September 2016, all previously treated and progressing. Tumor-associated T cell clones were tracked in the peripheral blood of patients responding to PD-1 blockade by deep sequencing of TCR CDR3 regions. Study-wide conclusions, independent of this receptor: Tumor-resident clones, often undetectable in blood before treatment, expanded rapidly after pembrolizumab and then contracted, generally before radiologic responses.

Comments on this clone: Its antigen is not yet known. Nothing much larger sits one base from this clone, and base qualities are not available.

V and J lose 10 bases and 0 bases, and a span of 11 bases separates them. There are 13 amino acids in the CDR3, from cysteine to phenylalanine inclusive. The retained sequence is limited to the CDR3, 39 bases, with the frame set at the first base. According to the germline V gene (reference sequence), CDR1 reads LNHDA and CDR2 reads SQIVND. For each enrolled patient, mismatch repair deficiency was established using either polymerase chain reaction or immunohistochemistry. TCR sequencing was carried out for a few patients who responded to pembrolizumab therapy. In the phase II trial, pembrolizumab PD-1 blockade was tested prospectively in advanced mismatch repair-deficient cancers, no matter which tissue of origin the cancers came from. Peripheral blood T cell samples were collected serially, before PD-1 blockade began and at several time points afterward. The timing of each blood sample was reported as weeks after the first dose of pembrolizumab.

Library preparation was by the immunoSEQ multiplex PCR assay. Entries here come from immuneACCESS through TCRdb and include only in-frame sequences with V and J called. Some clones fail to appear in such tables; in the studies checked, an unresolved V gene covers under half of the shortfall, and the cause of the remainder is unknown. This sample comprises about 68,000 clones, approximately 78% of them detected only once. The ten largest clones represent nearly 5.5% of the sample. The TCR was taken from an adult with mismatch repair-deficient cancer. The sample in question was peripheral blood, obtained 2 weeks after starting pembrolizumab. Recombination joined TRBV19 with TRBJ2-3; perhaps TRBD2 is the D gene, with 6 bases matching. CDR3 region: CATAGSSTDTQYF. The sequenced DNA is TGTGCCACCGCGGGATCTAGCACAGATACGCAGTATTTT.